These T cell receptor beta chains were read from a single sample in a study of post-analysis software for immune sequencing data. TCRdb processed the PCR reads anew with MiXCR; each CDR3 protein has one entry. The sample yields almost 700,000 distinct CDR3 sequences, over 45% seen once. The sample consisted of blood. The receptors originated from a girl between 2 and 10 years old with multiple sclerosis. Both conserved end residues are part of each CDR3.

TRBJ2-7,TRBV7-9,CASSPAFGTGIYEQYF
TRBJ2-7,TRBV2,CASSRTPTPYEQYF
NA,TRBV5-1,CASSLVQGSDEQYF
TRBJ1-1,TRBV11-2,CASSLESAEAFF
TRBJ1-2,TRBV20-1,CSAPNPGQLYGYTF
TRBJ2-1,TRBV2,CASRRGGNEQFF
TRBJ2-1,TRBV10-3,CAISESGAGGHRNEQFF
TRBJ2-7,TRBV7-2,CASSFYLSYEQYF
TRBJ2-6,TRBV12-3/TRBV12-4,CAGRNSGANVLTF
TRBJ2-7,TRBV11-1,CASSLRQGQKYF
NA,TRBV7-9,CASSLESWDSSYEQYF
TRBJ2-7,TRBV18,CASSHKQGDEQYF
TRBJ2-5,TRBV12-3/TRBV12-4,CASSSGPVSSMGETQYF
TRBJ2-1,TRBV29-1,CSVGPATAPYNEQFF
TRBJ2-5,TRBV6-2/TRBV6-3,CASSYSDPRGWETQYF
TRBJ2-5,TRBV7-7,CASSPLYQETQYF
TRBJ2-1,TRBV4-3,CASSQERGAGNEQFF
TRBJ2-5,TRBV29-1,CSSLGGEVWETQYF
TRBJ2-1,TRBV5-1,CASSLGLADYNEQFF
TRBJ1-1,TRBV29-1,CSVVSAGPPTEAFF